These T cell receptor beta chains were read from a single sample in a study of cytomegalovirus exposure and HLA in healthy donors. Some clones are missing from TCRdb's copy, which holds only in-frame ones; the method was immunoSEQ multiplex PCR. This sample has fewer than 80,000 clones, with less than 75% found just once. Sequences were obtained from PBMCs. These receptors were obtained from a man in his forties or fifties in good health and CMV-seropositive. Both conserved end residues are part of each CDR3. D genes are given only for firm matches. Clone size is given for some rows only: seen once, a few or many times, or a class if the clone is expanded.

j_call	v_call	d_call	clone_size	cdr3_aa	cdr3_nt
TRBJ1-1	TRBV4-1	TRBD1	.	CASSQQPGQGFTEAFF	TGCGCCAGCAGCCAACAACCGGGACAGGGGTTCACTGAAGCTTTCTTT
TRBJ2-1	TRBV5-1	TRBD1	.	CASSSGQGDNEQFF	TGCGCCAGCAGCTCAGGACAGGGGGACAATGAGCAGTTCTTC
TRBJ1-1	TRBV19	.	.	CASNQGFKTEAFF	TGTGCCAGTAACCAGGGTTTTAAGACTGAAGCTTTCTTT
TRBJ1-2	TRBV19	.	.	CASSSPGEYGYTF	TGTGCCAGTAGTAGCCCCGGGGAGTATGGCTACACCTTC
TRBJ2-5	TRBV5-8	.	.	CASTLGLAQETQYF	TGTGCCAGCACCCTGGGGCTAGCGCAAGAGACCCAGTACTTC
TRBJ1-2	TRBV2	TRBD1	.	CASSGQWKMGGYTF	TGTGCCAGCTCGGGACAGTGGAAGATGGGTGGCTACACCTTC
TRBJ2-7	TRBV6-1	TRBD2	.	CASSEIGTNSYEQYF	TGTGCCAGCAGTGAAATCGGGACTAACTCCTACGAGCAGTACTTC
TRBJ2-7	TRBV28	.	.	CASSLGYEQYF	TGTGCCAGCAGTCTCGGCTACGAGCAGTACTTC
TRBJ2-6	TRBV6-6	.	.	CASSSTGSGANVLTF	TGTGCCAGCAGTTCAACAGGGTCTGGGGCCAACGTCCTGACTTTC
TRBJ1-1	TRBV4-1	.	.	CASSQDAGMGTEAFF	TGCGCCAGCAGCCAAGACGCGGGTATGGGCACTGAAGCTTTCTTT
TRBJ2-3	TRBV5-1	.	.	CASSSRGPQGDTQYF	TGCGCCAGCAGCTCCCGGGGCCCCCAGGGGGATACGCAGTATTTT
TRBJ2-7	TRBV4-3	.	.	CASSQDQTGLYEQYF	TGCGCCAGCAGCCAAGATCAGACAGGCCTGTACGAGCAGTACTTC
TRBJ2-1	TRBV7-9	.	.	CASSSLLSYEQFF	TGTGCCAGCAGCTCCCTATTGAGTTATGAGCAGTTCTTC
TRBJ2-1	TRBV5-1	.	.	CASSFAGLVEQFF	TGCGCCAGCAGCTTCGCGGGATTGGTTGAGCAGTTCTTC
TRBJ1-2	TRBV15	TRBD1	.	CATSREGQGYGYTF	TGTGCCACCAGCAGAGAAGGACAGGGATACGGCTACACCTTC
TRBJ1-2	TRBV4-3	TRBD1	.	CASSQQNRGDGYTF	TGCGCCAGCAGCCAACAGAACAGGGGGGATGGCTACACCTTC
TRBJ1-1	TRBV10-3	.	.	CAIRFLQGSNTEAFF	TGTGCCATCAGGTTCTTACAGGGATCGAACACTGAAGCTTTCTTT
TRBJ1-4	TRBV2	TRBD1	.	CASISTGGGTNEKLFF	TGTGCCAGCATCTCGACAGGGGGCGGAACTAATGAAAAACTGTTTTTT
TRBJ1-1	TRBV6-5	.	.	CASNGAANTEAFF	TGTGCCAGCAATGGGGCAGCGAACACTGAAGCTTTCTTT
TRBJ2-1	TRBV5-4	TRBD2	few	CASSLGLAGNNNEQFF	TGTGCCAGCAGCTTGGGGCTAGCGGGAAACAACAATGAGCAGTTCTTC
TRBJ1-1	TRBV30	TRBD1	.	CAWVGQANTEAFF	TGTGCCTGGGTGGGACAGGCGAACACTGAAGCTTTCTTT
TRBJ2-3	TRBV9	TRBD1	once	CASSVKGQSPTDTQYF	TGTGCCAGCAGCGTTAAGGGACAGTCCCCCACAGATACGCAGTATTTT
TRBJ1-2	TRBV19	TRBD1	few	CASTTTGVGGYTF	TGTGCCAGTACCACAACAGGGGTTGGAGGCTACACCTTC
TRBJ2-7	TRBV5-6	.	.	CASSQDGFAASYEQYF	TGTGCCAGCAGCCAGGATGGGTTCGCCGCATCCTACGAGCAGTACTTC
TRBJ1-5	TRBV2	TRBD1	.	CASSENPGQFNQPQHF	TGTGCCAGCAGTGAAAACCCGGGACAGTTCAATCAGCCCCAGCATTTT
TRBJ2-6	TRBV5-1	.	few	CASRRGRDSLLFLTF	TGCGCCAGCAGGAGGGGGAGGGACTCCTTACTCTTCCTGACTTTC
TRBJ2-5	TRBV6-6	TRBD1	.	CASSYATTGGRETQYF	TGTGCCAGCAGTTACGCCACGACAGGGGGTCGGGAGACCCAGTACTTC
TRBJ1-1	TRBV6-1	TRBD1	.	CASSEAGQGARDTEAFF	TGTGCCAGCAGTGAAGCGGGACAGGGGGCTCGGGACACTGAAGCTTTCTTT
TRBJ2-7	TRBV4-1	TRBD1	.	CASSLGGTGIGEQYF	TGCGCCAGCAGCCTTGGAGGGACAGGGATCGGCGAGCAGTACTTC
TRBJ2-7	TRBV7-2	TRBD2	.	CASSPRGGIYEQYF	TGTGCCAGCAGCCCCCGGGGGGGTATCTACGAGCAGTACTTC
TRBJ2-7	TRBV6-4	TRBD2	.	CASSAPSGRAGGTLYEQYF	TGTGCCAGCAGTGCCCCTAGCGGGAGGGCCGGAGGAACCCTTTACGAGCAGTACTTC
TRBJ2-7	TRBV27	TRBD2	.	CASRPTTSGYSYEQYF	TGTGCCAGCAGGCCTACGACTAGCGGGTACTCCTACGAGCAGTACTTC
TRBJ2-6	TRBV25-1	TRBD1	.	CASSPIRGLNPGANVLTF	TGTGCCAGCAGTCCTATCAGGGGGCTAAATCCTGGGGCCAACGTCCTGACTTTC
TRBJ2-7	TRBV6-5	.	.	CASRPRGSMPYEQYF	TGTGCCAGTCGGCCCCGGGGGTCCATGCCCTACGAGCAGTACTTC
TRBJ2-7	TRBV5-6	TRBD1	.	CASSWTGTGHYEQYF	TGTGCCAGCAGTTGGACCGGGACAGGGCACTACGAGCAGTACTTC
TRBJ1-5	TRBV2	.	.	CASGEYRARNQPQHF	TGTGCCAGCGGAGAATACAGGGCGCGCAATCAGCCCCAGCATTTT
TRBJ1-4	TRBV27	.	.	CASSLHGANEKLFF	TGTGCCAGCAGCCTACACGGAGCTAATGAAAAACTGTTTTTT
TRBJ1-1	TRBV5-4	.	.	CASSATVNTEAFF	TGTGCCAGCAGCGCGACAGTGAACACTGAAGCTTTCTTT
TRBJ2-7	TRBV5-1	.	.	CASSPPGLAVHEQYF	TGCGCCAGCAGCCCCCCTGGTCTAGCAGTCCACGAGCAGTACTTC
TRBJ1-5	TRBV2	.	once	CASSEASRNQPQHF	TGTGCCAGCAGTGAAGCTAGTCGTAATCAGCCCCAGCATTTT
TRBJ2-3	TRBV11-2	.	.	CASSQNTDTQYF	TGTGCCAGCAGCCAAAACACAGATACGCAGTATTTT
TRBJ2-7	TRBV15	TRBD1	.	CATSREGTVYEQYF	TGTGCCACCAGCAGAGAGGGGACAGTCTACGAGCAGTACTTC
TRBJ2-7	TRBV6-5	TRBD1	few	CASSYSWTGTGYEQYF	TGTGCCAGCAGTTACTCCTGGACAGGGACCGGTTACGAGCAGTACTTC
TRBJ2-7	TRBV28	TRBD2	.	CASSQRDFRSYEQYF	TGTGCCAGCAGCCAGCGGGACTTTCGCTCCTACGAGCAGTACTTC
TRBJ2-1	TRBV7-6	TRBD2	.	CASSLGLARYDEQFF	TGTGCCAGCAGCCTCGGACTAGCTCGGTACGATGAGCAGTTCTTC
TRBJ2-7	TRBV7-9	.	.	CASSPRTVSSYEQYF	TGTGCCAGCAGCCCACGGACAGTGAGCTCCTACGAGCAGTACTTC
TRBJ2-7	TRBV28	TRBD1	.	CASSWTGGVYEQYF	TGTGCCAGCAGTTGGACAGGGGGAGTGTACGAGCAGTACTTC
TRBJ2-5	TRBV29-1	.	.	CSVEDRGVQETQYF	TGCAGCGTTGAAGACAGGGGAGTCCAAGAGACCCAGTACTTC
TRBJ1-2	TRBV7-8	.	.	CASSPGGARSAYGYTF	TGTGCCAGCAGCCCCGGAGGTGCCCGGTCAGCCTATGGCTACACCTTC
TRBJ2-2	TRBV5-6	.	.	CASSLEPRGGTGELFF	TGTGCCAGCAGCTTGGAGCCAAGAGGCGGGACCGGGGAGCTGTTTTTT
TRBJ1-1	TRBV6-6	TRBD1	few	CASVTGGGTEAFF	TGTGCCAGCGTCACAGGGGGCGGGACTGAAGCTTTCTTT
TRBJ2-5	TRBV6-5	TRBD1	few	CASGQGQETQYF	TGTGCCAGCGGACAGGGACAAGAGACCCAGTACTTC